This T cell receptor beta chain comes out of a study of T-cell memory formation after mild COVID-19 (dated by TCRdb to about 2021). A note on the overall study: TCR sequence clusters from the two donors were found to be largely donor specific. T-cell clones expanding and contracting after mild COVID-19 in a couple of donors were tracked by longitudinal TCRalpha and TCRbeta repertoire sequencing. Two young, previously healthy adult volunteers, one female and one male, were included in the cohort.

Ficoll-Paque density gradient centrifugation was used to isolate PBMCs. Beyond this particular receptor, the publication reports: Some responding clones were found in pre-infection memory, which suggests that pre-existing cross-reactive memory T cells took part in the SARS-CoV-2 response. Balanced CD4/CD8 phenotypes were observed for clones contracting from day 15 to 85, whereas a bias towards CD4+ was observed for a second wave of clones expanding from day 15 to 37. Whether the second-wave clones peaking on day 37 were SARS-CoV-2 specific was not confirmed. Only two mild cases were covered in the study, and larger cohorts including severe cases with pre-infection samples were considered necessary. Contracting CD4+ clones were located mainly in the CM and EM memory subsets, whereas CD8+ clones were found to be enriched in EMRA.

Of note for this clonotype: This clone's antigen is unknown. No much larger clone is present one base from it, and per-base qualities are unavailable.

Sequencing was performed on an Illumina NovaSeq 6000. TCRalpha and TCRbeta cDNA libraries were constructed by 5'RACE with constant-segment primers, with sample barcodes and unique molecular identifiers being introduced. RNA was extracted from every sample with Trizol reagent. Libraries were amplified in two PCR steps, with a second sample barcode and Illumina TruSeq adapters added in the second step. Libraries were sequenced on an Illumina NovaSeq with 2 x 150 bp paired-end reads. In the paper's pipeline: Reads were demultiplexed and collapsed into UMI-guided consensus sequences with migec v1.2.7. With mixcr v2.1.11, UMI consensuses were aligned to TRA and TRB V and J templates and assembled into clonotypes. Clonotypes were classified as expanded or contracted when called significant by both edgeR and NoisET, with noise models trained on biological replicates. For edgeR calls, a false discovery rate-adjusted p below 0.01 and a log2 fold-change threshold of 1 were applied. As an exploratory analysis of dynamics, max-normalized trajectories of the 1000 most abundant clonotypes were examined with PCA combined with hierarchical clustering. Separately sequenced CD4+ and CD8+ repertoires were used to assign the CD4 or CD8 phenotype of responding clones. The public reads were quality trimmed at Q25 with fastp and then assembled into clones with MiXCR by TCRdb, keeping productive beta chains. All rows with the same CDR3 protein become a single entry with the most common DNA and genes. It is TCRdb's table, rather than the study itself, that gives the V and J calls and clone size. The sample table shows 140,000 to 150,000 distinct CDR3 sequences, and roughly 6.2% are seen once. The ten largest clones capture just over 2% of the sample.

According to the germline V gene, CDR1 reads SQVTM and CDR2 reads ANQGSEA. Trimming removed 6 bases from V and 2 bases from J, leaving 11 bases between the germline ends. From its cysteine to its phenylalanine, the CDR3 spans 12 amino acids. The entry retains the CDR3 DNA only, 36 bases that are in frame from base 1. This TCR came from an adult woman who had mild COVID-19 (a few samples of this study predate the infection). The sample titles of this study are shuffled in the database, so cell type and time point are left out; the donor was told from shared clones. The sample was PBMCs or a T cell subset sorted from them (not recorded which). The sequence is built from TRBV29-1 and TRBJ2-7; the D gene cannot be resolved beyond TRBD1 or TRBD2, each matching 5 bases. The DNA sequence follows: TGCAGCGTCCGGGACGGAACCTACGAGCAGTACTTC. It translates to CSVRDGTYEQYF.